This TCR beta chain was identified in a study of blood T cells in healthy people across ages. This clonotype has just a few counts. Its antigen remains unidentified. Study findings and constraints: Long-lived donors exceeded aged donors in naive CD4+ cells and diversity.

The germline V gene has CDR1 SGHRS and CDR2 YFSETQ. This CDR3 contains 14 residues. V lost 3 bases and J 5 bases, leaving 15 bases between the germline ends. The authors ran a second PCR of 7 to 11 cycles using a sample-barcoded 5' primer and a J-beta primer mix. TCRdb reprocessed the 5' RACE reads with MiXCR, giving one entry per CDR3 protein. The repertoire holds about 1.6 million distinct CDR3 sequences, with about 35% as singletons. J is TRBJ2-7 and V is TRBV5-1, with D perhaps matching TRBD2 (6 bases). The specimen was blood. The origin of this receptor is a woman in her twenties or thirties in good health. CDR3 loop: CASSYTGDVNEQYF. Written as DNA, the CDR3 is TGCGCCAGCAGCTATACGGGGGATGTCAACGAGCAGTACTTC.